Shown below are 27 T cell receptor beta chains from a single sample sequenced in a study of blood T cell repertoires in COVID-19. Here immunoSEQ multiplex PCR was the method, and the copy in TCRdb shows in-frame clones only, minus some. The repertoire holds about 260,000 clones, 75% to 90% seen once, with more than 8.5% in the top ten. Sequencing used peripheral blood. The source of these receptors is a woman aged 70-85 years with COVID-19, enrolled during active disease.

The chain joins TRBV5-6 to TRBJ1-6; 7 positions match TRBD1. Per the germline V gene, CDR1 is SGHDT and CDR2 is YYEEEE. The junction had 5 bases not matched to a gene; V was cut back by 2 bases and J by 9 bases. The CDR3 loop spans 14 amino acids. The CDR3 sequence is CASSFSRGSSPLHF. CDR3 bases: TGTGCCAGCAGCTTTTCCAGGGGGAGTTCACCCCTCCACTTT.

The chain couples TRBV24-1 to TRBJ1-3; 10 bases fit TRBD1. CDR1 and CDR2 (germline): KGHDR, SFDVKD. There are 18 residues in the CDR3. J was trimmed by 2 bases and V by 5 bases; bases with no gene match: 11. The CDR3 coding sequence is TGTGCCACCAGTGCCCAAGGACAGGGGGACGTAGCTGGAAACACCATATATTTT. This translates into CATSAQGQGDVAGNTIYF.

This clone turned up a few times. This chain links TRBV11-2 with TRBJ2-1; TRBD1 matches at 8 bases. The trim removed 3 bases at V and 8 bases at J, leaving 6 bases unmatched. CDR3 length: 14 residues. The germline CDR1 and CDR2 sequences are SGHAT and FQNNGV. The CDR3 DNA reads TGTGCCAGCAGCTTCAGGGGGCTGGGGGATGAGCAGTTCTTC. This translates into CASSFRGLGDEQFF.

The chain is built from TRBV3-1 (or the pseudogene TRBV3-2) and TRBJ2-7; 7 bases map to TRBD2. CDR3 length: 13 amino acids. The germline gives CDR1 LGHDT, CDR2 YNNKEL (reference sequence). J lost 4 bases, V lost 4 bases, and 4 bases had no gene match. The CDR3 DNA is TGTGCCAGCAGCCTCGGGACTAAATACGAGCAGTACTTC. This translates into CASSLGTKYEQYF.

This chain joins TRBV9 and TRBJ2-7; possibly TRBD2 for D (6 bases). V was pared by 2 bases and J by 7 bases, with 16 bases between. The CDR3 is 14 amino acids. Germline CDR1 is SGDLS and CDR2 is YYNGEE. Written as DNA, the CDR3 is TGTGCCAGCAGCGTGGGACTCACGACGGGGGAGCAGTACTTC. This encodes CASSVGLTTGEQYF.

V usage is TRBV4-3 and J usage is TRBJ1-2; D remains unclear. The CDR3 is made up of 16 amino acids. CDR1 is LGHNA and CDR2 is YSLEER in the germline V gene. Trimming took off 0 bases at V and 8 bases at J, with 19 bases between the two ends. In DNA, the CDR3 is TGCGCCAGCAGCCAAGATGGCAGCAGACCCGCAGGCGGCTACACCTTC. As protein: CASSQDGSRPAGGYTF.

The rearrangement uses TRBV11-2 and TRBJ2-3; D may be TRBD2 (6 bases). CDR3 size: 15 residues. Germline assignment: CDR1 SGHAT and CDR2 FQNNGV. With 5 bases removed from V and 6 bases from J, the gap between germline ends came to 18 bases. CDR3 protein: CASSPSPSGHDTQYF. In nucleotides, the CDR3 is TGTGCCAGCAGCCCCAGCCCCAGCGGGCATGATACGCAGTATTTT.

V and J are TRBV6-5 and TRBJ1-1; possibly TRBD1 for D (5 bases). Between the trimmed V and J ends, which lost 6 bases and 0 bases, there was a span of 8 bases. The CDR3 is made up of 13 amino acids. Germline CDR1 reads MNHEY; CDR2 reads SVGAGI. CDR3 sequence (DNA): TGTGCCAGCAGCGGGGGAATGAACACTGAAGCTTTCTTT. It is translated as CASSGGMNTEAFF.

The CDR3 DNA reads as TGTGCCTGGAGTCTGGGACACCATCAAGAGACCCAGTACTTC. Its protein product is CAWSLGHHQETQYF. The V gene is TRBV30, the J gene TRBJ2-5; TRBD1 is a possible D gene (6 bases). Germline CDR1 is GTSNPN and CDR2 is SVGIG (reference sequence). This CDR3 is 14 amino acids long. Trimming cost V 2 bases and J 2 bases, with 12 bases left between them. The whole variable domain, filled in from reference TRBV30 and TRBJ2-5, reads SQTIHQWPATLVQPVGSPLSLECTVEGTSNPNLYWYRQAAGRGLQLLFYSVGIGQISSEVPQNLSASRPQDRQFILSSKKLLLSDSGFYLCAWSLGHHQETQYFGPGTRLLVL.

V usage is TRBV27 and J usage is TRBJ2-3; D possibly corresponds to TRBD2 (6 bases). The germline CDR1 and CDR2 sequences are MNHEY and SMNVEV (reference sequence). CDR3 length equals 17 residues. Trimming pared 2 bases from V and 0 bases from J, leaving 15 bases between. Here the CDR3 reads CASSLGGIAPSTDTQYF. The CDR3 DNA follows: TGTGCCAGCAGTTTAGGGGGGATAGCGCCTAGCACAGATACGCAGTATTTT.

The gene calls are TRBV7-3 and TRBJ2-7, with D uncertain. Germline V CDR1 and CDR2: SGHTA, FQGTGA. The CDR3 runs 13 residues. Trimming left V 2 bases short and J 3 bases short, with 8 bases between. The CDR3, as DNA: TGTGCCAGCAGCTTATCGTCGGGCTACGAGCAGTACTTC. This translates into CASSLSSGYEQYF.

The chain recombines TRBV10-2 with TRBJ1-2; 11 bases fit TRBD1. The CDR3 totals 16 residues. Germline CDR1 and CDR2: WSHSY and SAAADI. V dropped 7 bases and J dropped 2; count of bases not matched to a gene: 9. The CDR3, as DNA: TGCGCCAGCATGGGGAGACGGGACAGGGGGAACTATGGCTACACCTTC. Amino acids: CASMGRRDRGNYGYTF.

The V call is TRBV4-3, the J call TRBJ2-4, with D possibly matching TRBD1 (6 bases). Germline CDR1 and CDR2: LGHNA and YSLEER. This CDR3 has 18 residues. The ends were cut back, 0 bases at V and 7 bases at J, with 22 bases in the middle. Here the CDR3 DNA reads TGCGCCAGCAGCCAAGATGGGGGCCCCCCTCTGAGTGGGAACATTCAGTACTTC. This encodes CASSQDGGPPLSGNIQYF.

This clone was seen a few times. The chain employs TRBV28 and TRBJ1-6, with 7 bases fitting TRBD1. Germline-derived CDR1 and CDR2 are MDHEN and SYDVKM. This CDR3 is 14 amino acids long. With 6 bases clipped from V and 7 bases from J, the junction kept 6 bases outside the gene matches. The CDR3 nucleotides are TGTGCCAGCAGGCCTACAGGGGAAAATTCACCCCTCCACTTT. Translating it yields CASRPTGENSPLHF. Together with reference TRBV28 and TRBJ1-6, the CDR3 gives the full variable domain: DVKVTQSSRYLVKRTGEKVFLECVQDMDHENMFWYRQDPGLGLRLIYFSYDVKMKEKGDIPEGYSVSREKKERFSLILESASTNQTSMYLCASRPTGENSPLHFGNGTRLTVT.

On this clone: Other DNA sequences within the sample encode an identical CDR3. The chain joins TRBV20-1 to TRBJ2-7, with no clear D. CDR1 and CDR2 (germline): DFQATT, SNEGSKA (reference sequence). V lost 5 bases and J lost 0, with 5 bases in between. CDR3 size: 11 residues. The CDR3 DNA reads TGCAGTGCTCTAGACTCCTACGAGCAGTACTTC. Translation gives CSALDSYEQYF.

The chain joins TRBV11-2 to TRBJ1-2; a weak D match, TRBD1 (6 bases). CDR3 length: 14 residues. Germline V gene data show CDR1 as SGHAT and CDR2 as FQNNGV. Deletions cut 6 bases from V and 6 bases from J, with 17 bases between. The CDR3 region has the DNA TGTGCCAGCAGTTTGACAGGTCCGGCGGATGGCTACACCTTC. Protein: CASSLTGPADGYTF.

The rearrangement links TRBV19 to TRBJ2-3; TRBD1 matches 9 bases. Germline-derived CDR1 and CDR2 are LNHDA and SQIVND (reference sequence). V lost 5 bases and J lost 2; bases outside the gene matches: 8. The CDR3 has 16 residues. The CDR3 loop is CASSLGTGLDTDTQYF. For the CDR3, the DNA is TGTGCCAGTAGTCTCGGGACAGGGCTTGACACAGATACGCAGTATTTT.

V usage is TRBV5-1 and J usage is TRBJ2-7; D might be TRBD1 (5 bases). Germline-derived CDR1 and CDR2 are SGHRS and YFSETQ. V lost 0 bases to trimming and J lost 4 bases, with 8 bases between them. CDR3 size: 13 residues. Written as DNA, the CDR3 is TGCGCCAGCAGCTTGGACTACAGGTACGAGCAGTACTTC. Its translation: CASSLDYRYEQYF.

The V gene is TRBV19, the J gene TRBJ2-5; the D gene is possibly TRBD1 (5 bases). V was clipped by 0 bases and J by 1 base, with 15 bases between them. From germline, CDR1 is LNHDA and CDR2 SQIVND (reference sequence). The CDR3 is 17 residues long. The CDR3 DNA reads as TGTGCCAGTAGTATAGATTCGTTTGGACAAATCCAAGAGACCCAGTACTTC. It translates to CASSIDSFGQIQETQYF.

This clone was counted a few times. This chain connects TRBV3-1 (or the pseudogene TRBV3-2) to TRBJ1-1; 8 bases map to TRBD1. CDR1 and CDR2 from the germline V gene are LGHDT and YNNKEL (reference sequence). Trimming at V came to 6 bases and at J to 1 base, leaving 7 bases not matched to a gene. This CDR3 region has 15 residues. The CDR3 DNA is TGTGCCAGCAGTCTCAGGGGGCGGGGGAACACTGAAGCTTTCTTT. It specifies CASSLRGRGNTEAFF.

The genes are TRBV5-1 and TRBJ2-1; D is perhaps TRBD1 (5 bases). CDR3 length: 13 residues. V lost 5 bases and J 6 bases, leaving 12 bases between the germline ends. The germline CDR1 and CDR2 sequences are SGHRS and YFSETQ. Here the CDR3 DNA reads TGCGCCAGCAGTGTAGGGGCGCCCAATGAGCAGTTCTTC. Translating it yields CASSVGAPNEQFF.

This clone occurred once. V gene TRBV28 combines with J gene TRBJ1-2; TRBD1 aligns across 10 bases. CDR1 is MDHEN and CDR2 is SYDVKM in the germline V gene. V shed 3 bases, J shed 10 bases, and the junction held 20 bases outside the gene matches. This CDR3 has 18 amino acids. The DNA of the CDR3 is TGTGCCAGCAGTTTGTACGAAAGCCTTGGGACAGGGGATGGGGACTACACCTTC. This gives the protein CASSLYESLGTGDGDYTF.

The chain recombines TRBV30 with TRBJ1-2; unclear D gene. The V and J ends lost 1 base and 6 bases respectively, with 12 bases between them. Germline V lookup: CDR1 GTSNPN, CDR2 SVGIG (reference sequence). CDR3 size: 13 residues. The CDR3 protein is CAWSEAFRNGYTF. The CDR3 DNA sequence: TGTGCCTGGAGTGAGGCATTCAGGAATGGCTACACCTTC.

Comments on this clone: Other DNA sequences in this specimen translate into the identical CDR3. The rearrangement links TRBV5-5 to TRBJ1-2; perhaps TRBD1 as D (6 bases). The CDR3 length is 14 residues. Trimming shortened V by 0 bases and J by 5 bases, and 11 bases separated the two germline ends. The germline V gene has CDR1 SGHKS and CDR2 YYEKEE (reference sequence). For the CDR3, the DNA is TGTGCCAGCAGCTTGGGAACAGGGATATATGGCTACACCTTC. Encoded protein: CASSLGTGIYGYTF.

The V gene is TRBV2, the J gene TRBJ1-5; D may be TRBD1 (5 bases). V lost 0 bases and J 6 bases, leaving 9 bases between the germline ends. Germline CDR1 SNHLY, CDR2 FYNNEI. CDR3 length equals 14 residues. CDR3 protein: CASSEALRGQPQHF. The CDR3 region has the DNA TGTGCCAGCAGTGAAGCGCTTAGGGGTCAGCCCCAGCATTTT.

The chain joins TRBV3-1 (or the pseudogene TRBV3-2) to TRBJ1-6; 7 bases map to TRBD1. Germline lookup yields CDR1 LGHDT and CDR2 YNNKEL (reference sequence). V lost 5 bases, J lost 3 bases, and 1 base stayed unmatched. This CDR3 is 14 amino acids long. The CDR3 protein is CASSNRGYNSPLHF. As DNA, the CDR3 is TGTGCCAGCAGCAACAGGGGCTATAATTCACCCCTCCACTTT.

The V and J genes are TRBV10-3 and TRBJ2-7, with TRBD1 identical over 8 bases. Germline V gene data show CDR1 as ENHRY and CDR2 as SYGVKD. The CDR3 sequence is 13 residues long. The ends lost 7 bases at V and 3 bases at J; junction bases unmatched: 5. This chain's CDR3 is CAITGQDLYEQYF. The CDR3 coding sequence is TGTGCCATCACGGGACAGGACCTCTACGAGCAGTACTTC.